The following is a TCR beta chain sequence with its context. Its antigen is not identified. The data originate from a study of graft-versus-host responses after intestinal transplantation. Findings and caveats of the study: Individuals who had graft-donor T cell macrochimerism had allografts that showed high graft-versus-host to host-versus-graft clonal ratios.

The V gene end was trimmed by 1 base and the J gene end by 4 bases; junction bases not matched to a gene: 8. In germline, CDR1 is MNHNS, CDR2 SASEGT. CDR3 size: 16 residues. The assay was immunoSEQ multiplex PCR, and TCRdb's table has in-frame clones only and misses some. The sample records about 120,000 clones, roughly 96% being singletons. The receptor was isolated from a human donor who received an intestinal transplant. The chain is built from TRBV6-1 and TRBJ2-7, with 9 nucleotides matching TRBD1. Sequences were derived from unstimulated CD8+ T cells sorted from spleen or lymph node cells, sampled before intestinal transplant. The chain's CDR3 is CASSEVSGQGFYEQYF. The CDR3 bases are TGTGCCAGCAGTGAAGTTTCGGGACAGGGCTTTTACGAGCAGTACTTC.